This T cell receptor beta chain was sequenced during a study of spatial heterogeneity in lung cancer. As for the study in general: Sequence detection consistently recorded a greater number of beta-chain than alpha-chain sequences.

TCRdb used MiXCR to reprocess the 5' RACE reads, holding one entry per CDR3 protein. The table lists roughly 48,000 distinct CDR3 sequences, roughly 10% of them singletons, with around 39% in the top ten. The CDR3 totals 13 residues. V was pared by 0 bases and J by 7 bases, with 10 bases between. Germline V gives CDR1 SGHRS, CDR2 YFSETQ. A few counts support this clonotype. Time point here: sample taken at primary tumor resection. Unsorted whole RNA from tumor, nontumor lung or frozen PBMC underwent sequencing. The donors, about 74 patients with untreated early-stage non-small cell lung cancer, provided the samples.

This specimen consisted of PBMCs, obtained at surgery. The receptor's source is a female donor with early-stage non-small cell lung cancer. J is TRBJ1-1 and V is TRBV5-1, with D possibly matching TRBD1 (5 bases). DNA for the CDR3: TGCGCCAGCAGCTTGGGTCAGGGTGATGAAGCTTTCTTT. Amino acids: CASSLGQGDEAFF.